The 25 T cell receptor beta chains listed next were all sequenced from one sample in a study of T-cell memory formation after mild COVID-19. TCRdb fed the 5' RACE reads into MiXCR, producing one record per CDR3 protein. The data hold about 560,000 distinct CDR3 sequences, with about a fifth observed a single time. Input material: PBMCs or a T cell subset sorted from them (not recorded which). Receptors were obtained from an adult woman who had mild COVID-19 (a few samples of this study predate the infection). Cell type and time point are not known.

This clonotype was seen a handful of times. CDR3 sequence: CSATGIDQPQHF. DNA for the CDR3: TGCAGTGCTACGGGGATTGATCAGCCCCAGCATTTT. V and J are TRBV20-1 and TRBJ1-5; D gene uncertain. This CDR3 is built from 12 residues. V lost 4 bases, J lost 5 bases, and 9 bases lay in between. Per the germline V gene, CDR1 is DFQATT and CDR2 is SNEGSKA (reference sequence).

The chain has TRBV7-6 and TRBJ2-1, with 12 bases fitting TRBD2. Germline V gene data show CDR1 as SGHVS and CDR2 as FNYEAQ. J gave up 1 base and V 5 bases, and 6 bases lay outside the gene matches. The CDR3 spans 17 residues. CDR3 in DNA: TGTGCCAGCAGCCCGCGGACTAGCGGGGTGTCCTACAATGAGCAGTTCTTC. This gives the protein CASSPRTSGVSYNEQFF.

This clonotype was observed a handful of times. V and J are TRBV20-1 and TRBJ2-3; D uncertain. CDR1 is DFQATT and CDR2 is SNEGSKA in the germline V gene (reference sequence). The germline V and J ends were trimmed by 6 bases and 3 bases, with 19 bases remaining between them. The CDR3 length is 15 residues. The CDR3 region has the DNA TGCAGTGCAACGACACGAGCATCTGGGACAGATACGCAGTATTTT. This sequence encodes CSATTRASGTDTQYF.

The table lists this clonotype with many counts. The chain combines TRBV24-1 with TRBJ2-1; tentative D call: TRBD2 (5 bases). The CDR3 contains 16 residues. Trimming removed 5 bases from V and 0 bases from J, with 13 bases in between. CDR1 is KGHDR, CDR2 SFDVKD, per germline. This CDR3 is CATSAPDSSSYNEQFF. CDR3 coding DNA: TGTGCCACCAGTGCCCCGGACTCCTCCTCCTACAATGAGCAGTTCTTC.

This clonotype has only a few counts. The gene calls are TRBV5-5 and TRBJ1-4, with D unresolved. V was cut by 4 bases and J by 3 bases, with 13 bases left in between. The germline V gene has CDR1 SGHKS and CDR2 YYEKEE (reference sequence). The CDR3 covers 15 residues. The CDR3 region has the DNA TGTGCCAGCAGCCGTTGGACCACAGCTAATGAAAAACTGTTTTTT. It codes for CASSRWTTANEKLFF.

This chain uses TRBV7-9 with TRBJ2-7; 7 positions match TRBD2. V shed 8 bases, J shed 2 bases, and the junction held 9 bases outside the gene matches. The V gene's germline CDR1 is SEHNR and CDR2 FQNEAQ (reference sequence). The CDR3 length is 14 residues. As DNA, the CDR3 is TGTGCCAGCGACCCAGGGAGGGAGCCCTACGAGCAGTACTTC. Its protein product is CASDPGREPYEQYF. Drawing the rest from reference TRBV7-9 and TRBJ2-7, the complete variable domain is DTGVSQNPRHKITKRGQNVTFRCDPISEHNRLYWYRQTLGQGPEFLTYFQNEAQLEKSRLLSDRFSAERPKGSFSTLEIQRTEQGDSAMYLCASDPGREPYEQYFGPGTRLTVT.

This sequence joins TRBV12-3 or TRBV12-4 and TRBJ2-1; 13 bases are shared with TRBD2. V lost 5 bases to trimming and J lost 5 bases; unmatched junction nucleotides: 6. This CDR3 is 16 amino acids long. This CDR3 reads CASSDLGTSGDNEQFF. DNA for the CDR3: TGTGCCAGCAGTGACCTTGGGACTAGCGGGGACAATGAGCAGTTCTTC.

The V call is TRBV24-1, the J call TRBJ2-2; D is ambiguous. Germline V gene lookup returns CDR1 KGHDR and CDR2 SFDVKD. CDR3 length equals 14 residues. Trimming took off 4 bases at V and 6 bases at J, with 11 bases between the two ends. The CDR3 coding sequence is TGTGCCACCAGTGACGGTAGTGTATCCGGGGAGCTGTTTTTT. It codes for CATSDGSVSGELFF.

The CDR3 loop reads CSARNAVGATYEQYF. The DNA for the CDR3 is TGCAGTGCTAGGAACGCGGTGGGGGCCACCTACGAGCAGTACTTC. The gene calls are TRBV20-1 and TRBJ2-7; D possibly corresponds to TRBD1 (6 bases). Trimming pared 3 bases from V and 2 bases from J, leaving 17 bases between. The germline CDR1 and CDR2 sequences are DFQATT and SNEGSKA (reference sequence). There are 15 residues in the CDR3.

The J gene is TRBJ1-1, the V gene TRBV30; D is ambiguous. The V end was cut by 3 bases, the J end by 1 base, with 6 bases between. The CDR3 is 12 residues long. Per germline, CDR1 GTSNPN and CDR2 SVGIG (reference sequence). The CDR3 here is CAWSPTNTEAFF. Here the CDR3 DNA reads TGTGCCTGGAGCCCTACGAACACTGAAGCTTTCTTT. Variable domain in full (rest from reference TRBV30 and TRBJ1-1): SQTIHQWPATLVQPVGSPLSLECTVEGTSNPNLYWYRQAAGRGLQLLFYSVGIGQISSEVPQNLSASRPQDRQFILSSKKLLLSDSGFYLCAWSPTNTEAFFGQGTRLTVV.

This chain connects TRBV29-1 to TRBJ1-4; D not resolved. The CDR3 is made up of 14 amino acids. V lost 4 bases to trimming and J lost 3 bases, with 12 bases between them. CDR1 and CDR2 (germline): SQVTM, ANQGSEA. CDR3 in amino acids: CSVGKTGANEKLFF. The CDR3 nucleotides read TGCAGCGTTGGGAAGACGGGAGCTAATGAAAAACTGTTTTTT.

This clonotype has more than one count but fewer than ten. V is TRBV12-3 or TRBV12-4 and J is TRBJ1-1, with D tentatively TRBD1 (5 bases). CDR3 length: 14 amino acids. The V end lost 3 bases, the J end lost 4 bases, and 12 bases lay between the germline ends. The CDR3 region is CASSFGLGGTEAFF. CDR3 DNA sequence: TGTGCCAGCAGTTTTGGACTCGGGGGCACTGAAGCTTTCTTT.

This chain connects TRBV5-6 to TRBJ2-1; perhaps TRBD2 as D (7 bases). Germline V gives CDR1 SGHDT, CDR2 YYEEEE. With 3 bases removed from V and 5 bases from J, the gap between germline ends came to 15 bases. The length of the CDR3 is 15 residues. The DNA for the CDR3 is TGTGCCAGCAGCTCCCCGGGGGCGGGGGACAATGAGCAGTTCTTC. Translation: CASSSPGAGDNEQFF.

CDR3 loop: CASSLARIYTEAFF. The CDR3 DNA reads TGTGCCAGCAGTTTAGCCAGGATCTACACTGAAGCTTTCTTT. V usage is TRBV12-3 or TRBV12-4 and J usage is TRBJ1-1; D gene unclear. Trimming stripped 0 bases from V and 3 bases from J, with 8 bases between. The CDR3 contains 14 residues.

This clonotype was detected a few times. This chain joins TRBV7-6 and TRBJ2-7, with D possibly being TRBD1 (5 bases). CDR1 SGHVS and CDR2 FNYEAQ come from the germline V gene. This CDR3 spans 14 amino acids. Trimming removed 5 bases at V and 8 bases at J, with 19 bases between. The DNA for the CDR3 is TGTGCCAGCAGCAATCCGCGACAGTCTAATAAGCAGTACTTC. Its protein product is CASSNPRQSNKQYF.

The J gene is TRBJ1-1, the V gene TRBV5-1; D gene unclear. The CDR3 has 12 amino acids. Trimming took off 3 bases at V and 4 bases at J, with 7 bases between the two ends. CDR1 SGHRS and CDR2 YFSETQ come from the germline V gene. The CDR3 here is CASSSVGTEAFF. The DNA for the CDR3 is TGCGCCAGCAGCTCAGTAGGCACTGAAGCTTTCTTT. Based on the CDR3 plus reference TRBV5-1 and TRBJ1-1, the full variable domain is KAGVTQTPRYLIKTRGQQVTLSCSPISGHRSVSWYQQTPGQGLQFLFEYFSETQRNKGNFPGRFSGRQFSNSRSEMNVSTLELGDSALYLCASSSVGTEAFFGQGTRLTVV.

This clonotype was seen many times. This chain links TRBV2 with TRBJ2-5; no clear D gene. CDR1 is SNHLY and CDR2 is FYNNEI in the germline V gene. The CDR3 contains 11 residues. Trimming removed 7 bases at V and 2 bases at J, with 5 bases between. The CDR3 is CASTGQETQYF. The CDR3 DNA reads TGTGCCAGCACGGGTCAAGAGACCCAGTACTTC.

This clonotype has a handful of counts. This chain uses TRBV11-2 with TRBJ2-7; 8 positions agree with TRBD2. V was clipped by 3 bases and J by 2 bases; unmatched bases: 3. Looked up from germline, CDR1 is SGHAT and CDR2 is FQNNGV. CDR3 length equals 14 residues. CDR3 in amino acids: CASSFSGNTYEQYF. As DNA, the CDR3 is TGTGCCAGCAGCTTTAGCGGGAATACCTACGAGCAGTACTTC.

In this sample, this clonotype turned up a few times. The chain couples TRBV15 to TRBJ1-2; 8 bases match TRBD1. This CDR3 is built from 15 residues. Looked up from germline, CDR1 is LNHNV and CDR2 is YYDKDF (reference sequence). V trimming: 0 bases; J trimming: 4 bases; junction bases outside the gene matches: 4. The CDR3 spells CATSRDGQGVYGYTF. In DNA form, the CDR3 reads TGTGCCACCAGCAGAGACGGACAGGGAGTCTATGGCTACACCTTC. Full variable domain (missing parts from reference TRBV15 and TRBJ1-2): DAMVIQNPRYQVTQFGKPVTLSCSQTLNHNVMYWYQQKSSQAPKLLFHYYDKDFNNEADTPDNFQSRRPNTSFCFLDIRSPGLGDTAMYLCATSRDGQGVYGYTFGSGTRLTVV.

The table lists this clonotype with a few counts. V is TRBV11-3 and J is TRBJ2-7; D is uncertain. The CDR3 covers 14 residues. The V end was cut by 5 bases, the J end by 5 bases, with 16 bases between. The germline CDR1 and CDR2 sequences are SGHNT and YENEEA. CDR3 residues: CASSHTPVDNEQYF. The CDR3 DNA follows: TGTGCCAGCAGCCACACACCAGTCGACAACGAGCAGTACTTC.

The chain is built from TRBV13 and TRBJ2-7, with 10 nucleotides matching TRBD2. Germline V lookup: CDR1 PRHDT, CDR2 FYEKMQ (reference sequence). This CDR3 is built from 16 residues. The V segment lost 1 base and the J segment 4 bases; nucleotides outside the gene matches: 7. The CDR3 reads CASSLEGAGGPYEQYF. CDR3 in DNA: TGTGCCAGCAGCTTAGAGGGAGCGGGAGGGCCTTACGAGCAGTACTTC. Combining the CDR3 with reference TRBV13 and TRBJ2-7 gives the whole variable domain AAGVIQSPRHLIKEKRETATLKCYPIPRHDTVYWYQQGPGQDPQFLISFYEKMQSDKGSIPDRFSAQQFSDYHSELNMSSLELGDSALYFCASSLEGAGGPYEQYFGPGTRLTVT.

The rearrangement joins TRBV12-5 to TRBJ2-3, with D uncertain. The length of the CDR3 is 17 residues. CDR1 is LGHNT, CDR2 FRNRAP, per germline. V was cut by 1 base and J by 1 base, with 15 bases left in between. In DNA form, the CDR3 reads TGTGCTAGTGGTTTGGCCGGATCGGTTGAGGGCACAGATACGCAGTATTTT. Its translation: CASGLAGSVEGTDTQYF. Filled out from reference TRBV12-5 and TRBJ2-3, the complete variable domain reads DARVTQTPRHKVTEMGQEVTMRCQPILGHNTVFWYRQTMMQGLELLAYFRNRAPLDDSGMPKDRFSAEMPDATLATLKIQPSEPRDSAVYFCASGLAGSVEGTDTQYFGPGTRLTVL.

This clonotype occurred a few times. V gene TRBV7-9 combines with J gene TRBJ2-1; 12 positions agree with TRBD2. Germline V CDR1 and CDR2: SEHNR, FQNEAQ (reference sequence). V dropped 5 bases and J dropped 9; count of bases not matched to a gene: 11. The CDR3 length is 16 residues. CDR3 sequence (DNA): TGTGCCAGCAGCCCGCTAGCGGGAGGGCAGCTTGGTGAGCAGTTCTTC. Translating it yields CASSPLAGGQLGEQFF.

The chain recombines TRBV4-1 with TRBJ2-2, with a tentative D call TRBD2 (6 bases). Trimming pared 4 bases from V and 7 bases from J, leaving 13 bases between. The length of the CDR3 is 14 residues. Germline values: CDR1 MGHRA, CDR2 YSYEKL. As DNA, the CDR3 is TGCGCCAGCAGCCCGGGACTCCTTGGCGGGGAGCTGTTTTTT. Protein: CASSPGLLGGELFF.

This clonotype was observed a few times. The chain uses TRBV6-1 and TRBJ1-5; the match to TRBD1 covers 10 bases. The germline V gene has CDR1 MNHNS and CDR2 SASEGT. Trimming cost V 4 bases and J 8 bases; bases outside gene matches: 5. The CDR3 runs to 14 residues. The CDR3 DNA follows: TGTGCCAGCAGTGTGACGGACAGGGGGAAGCCCCAGCATTTT. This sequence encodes CASSVTDRGKPQHF.